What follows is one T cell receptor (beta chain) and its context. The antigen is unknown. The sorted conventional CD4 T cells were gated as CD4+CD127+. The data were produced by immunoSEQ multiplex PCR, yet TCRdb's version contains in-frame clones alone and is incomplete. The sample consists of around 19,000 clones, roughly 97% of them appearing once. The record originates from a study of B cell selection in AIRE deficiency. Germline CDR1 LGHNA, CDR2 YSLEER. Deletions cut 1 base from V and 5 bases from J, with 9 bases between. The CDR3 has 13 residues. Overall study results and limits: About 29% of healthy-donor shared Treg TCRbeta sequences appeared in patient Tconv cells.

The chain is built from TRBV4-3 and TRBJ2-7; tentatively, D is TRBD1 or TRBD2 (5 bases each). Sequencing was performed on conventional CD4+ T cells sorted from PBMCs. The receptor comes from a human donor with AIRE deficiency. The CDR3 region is CASSQVRGNEQYF. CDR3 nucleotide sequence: TGCGCCAGCAGCCAAGTGAGGGGCAACGAGCAGTACTTC.